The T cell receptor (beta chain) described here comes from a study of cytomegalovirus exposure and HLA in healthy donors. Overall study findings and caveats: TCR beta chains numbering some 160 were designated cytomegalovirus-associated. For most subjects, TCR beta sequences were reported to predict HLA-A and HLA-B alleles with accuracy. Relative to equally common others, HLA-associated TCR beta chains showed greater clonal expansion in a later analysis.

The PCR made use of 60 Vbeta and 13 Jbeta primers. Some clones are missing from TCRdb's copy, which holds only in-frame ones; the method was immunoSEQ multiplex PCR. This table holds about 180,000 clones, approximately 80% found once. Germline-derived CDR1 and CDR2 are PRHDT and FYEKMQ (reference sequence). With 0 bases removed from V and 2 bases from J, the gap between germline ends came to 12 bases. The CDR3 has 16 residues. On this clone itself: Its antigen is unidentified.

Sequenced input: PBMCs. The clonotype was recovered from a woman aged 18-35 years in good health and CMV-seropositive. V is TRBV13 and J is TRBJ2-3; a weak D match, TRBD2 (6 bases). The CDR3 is CASSLGLAGYTDTQYF. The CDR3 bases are TGTGCCAGCAGCTTAGGCCTGGCGGGGTACACAGATACGCAGTATTTT.